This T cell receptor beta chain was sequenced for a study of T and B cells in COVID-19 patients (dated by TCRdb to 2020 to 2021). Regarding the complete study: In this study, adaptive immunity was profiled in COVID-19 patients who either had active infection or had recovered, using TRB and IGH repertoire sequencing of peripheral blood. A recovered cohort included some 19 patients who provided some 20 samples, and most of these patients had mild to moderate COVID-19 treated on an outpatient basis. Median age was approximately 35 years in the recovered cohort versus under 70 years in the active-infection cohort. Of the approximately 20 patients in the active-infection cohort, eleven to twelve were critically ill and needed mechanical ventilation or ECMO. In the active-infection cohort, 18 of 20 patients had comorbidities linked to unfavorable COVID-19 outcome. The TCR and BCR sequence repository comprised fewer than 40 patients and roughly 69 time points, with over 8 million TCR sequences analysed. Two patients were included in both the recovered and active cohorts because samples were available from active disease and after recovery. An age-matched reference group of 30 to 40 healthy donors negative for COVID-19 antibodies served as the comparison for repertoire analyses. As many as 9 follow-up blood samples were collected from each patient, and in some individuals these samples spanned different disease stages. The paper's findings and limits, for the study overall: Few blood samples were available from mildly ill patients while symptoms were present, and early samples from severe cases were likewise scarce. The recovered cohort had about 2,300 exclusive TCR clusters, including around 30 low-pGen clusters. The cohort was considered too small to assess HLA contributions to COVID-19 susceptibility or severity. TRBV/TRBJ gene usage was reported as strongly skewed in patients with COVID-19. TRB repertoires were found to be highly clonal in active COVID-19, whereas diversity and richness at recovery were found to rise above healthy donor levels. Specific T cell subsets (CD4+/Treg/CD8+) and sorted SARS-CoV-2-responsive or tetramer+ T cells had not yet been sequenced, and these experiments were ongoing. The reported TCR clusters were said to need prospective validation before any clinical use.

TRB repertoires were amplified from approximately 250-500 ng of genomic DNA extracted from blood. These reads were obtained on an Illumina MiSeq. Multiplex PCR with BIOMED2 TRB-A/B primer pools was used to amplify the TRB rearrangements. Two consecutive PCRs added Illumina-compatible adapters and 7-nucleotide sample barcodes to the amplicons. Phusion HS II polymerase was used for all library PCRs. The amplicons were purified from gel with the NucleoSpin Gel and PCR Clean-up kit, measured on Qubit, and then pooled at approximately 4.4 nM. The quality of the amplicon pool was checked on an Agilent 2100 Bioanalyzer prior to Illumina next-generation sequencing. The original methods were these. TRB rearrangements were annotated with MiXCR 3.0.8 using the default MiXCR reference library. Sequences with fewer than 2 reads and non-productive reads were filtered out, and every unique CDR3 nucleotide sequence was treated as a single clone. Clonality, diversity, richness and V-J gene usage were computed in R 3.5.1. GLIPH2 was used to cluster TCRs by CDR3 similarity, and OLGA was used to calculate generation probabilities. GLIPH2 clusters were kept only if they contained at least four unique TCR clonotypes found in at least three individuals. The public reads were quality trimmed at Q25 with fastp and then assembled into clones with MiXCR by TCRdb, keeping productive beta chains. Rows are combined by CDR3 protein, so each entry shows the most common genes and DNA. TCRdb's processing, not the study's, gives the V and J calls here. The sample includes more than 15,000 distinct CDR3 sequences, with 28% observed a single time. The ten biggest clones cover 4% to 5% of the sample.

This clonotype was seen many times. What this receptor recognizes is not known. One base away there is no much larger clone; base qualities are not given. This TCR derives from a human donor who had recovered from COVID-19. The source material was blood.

The CDR3 protein: CASSFLGQDNEQFF. The nucleotide sequence is given as TGTGCCAGCAGCTTTTTGGGACAGGACAATGAGCAGTTCTTC. The sequence joins TRBV27 to TRBJ2-1; 8 bases in the junction line up with TRBD1. Unmatched junction bases come to 6, with V trimmed by 6 bases and J by 5 bases. CDR1 is given as MNHEY and CDR2 as SMNVEV, both from the germline V gene (reference sequence). The cysteine opens and the phenylalanine closes a CDR3 of 14 amino acids. CDR3 DNA is the only sequence kept; it has 42 bases, read in frame from the first base.